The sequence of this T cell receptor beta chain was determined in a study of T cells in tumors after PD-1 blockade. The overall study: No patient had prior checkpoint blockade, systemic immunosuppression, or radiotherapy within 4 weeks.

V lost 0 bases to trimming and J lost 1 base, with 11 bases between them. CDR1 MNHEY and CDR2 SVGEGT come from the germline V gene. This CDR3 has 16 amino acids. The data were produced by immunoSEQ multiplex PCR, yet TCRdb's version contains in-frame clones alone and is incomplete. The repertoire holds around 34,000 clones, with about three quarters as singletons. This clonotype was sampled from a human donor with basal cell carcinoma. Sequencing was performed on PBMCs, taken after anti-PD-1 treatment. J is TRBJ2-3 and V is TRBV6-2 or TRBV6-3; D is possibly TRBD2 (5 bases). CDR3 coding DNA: TGTGCCAGCAGTTACTCGATGTGGAGGCGCACAGATACGCAGTATTTT. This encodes CASSYSMWRRTDTQYF.